This T cell receptor (beta chain) was documented in a study of blood T cell repertoires in COVID-19. Study context: Some COVID-19 samples were acute and others convalescent; all came from the United States, Italy and Spain. The analysed material was cDNA or gDNA that came from T cells, B-cell-depleted T cells, or PBMCs.

Germline trimming cut 8 bases from V and 3 bases from J; bases unmatched to any gene: 7. CDR3 length: 14 amino acids. Germline V gene lookup returns CDR1 MNHEY and CDR2 SVGAGI. As handled by the study authors: Reference gene primer amplification gave nucleated cell count estimates. Some clones are missing from TCRdb's copy, which holds only in-frame ones; the method was immunoSEQ multiplex PCR. Clonal size and the V and J genes are those of that table, whereas D and trimming came from the DNA. The data hold around 88,000 clones, with 85% to 95% observed a single time. The chain links TRBV6-5 to TRBJ2-1; TRBD1 matches 7 bases. The sequence was obtained from a man aged 55 to 70 with acute or convalescent COVID-19. Sequenced input: peripheral blood. CDR3 DNA: TGTGCCAGCCCCCCGGACAGGAGCTACAATGAGCAGTTCTTC. Its translation: CASPPDRSYNEQFF.